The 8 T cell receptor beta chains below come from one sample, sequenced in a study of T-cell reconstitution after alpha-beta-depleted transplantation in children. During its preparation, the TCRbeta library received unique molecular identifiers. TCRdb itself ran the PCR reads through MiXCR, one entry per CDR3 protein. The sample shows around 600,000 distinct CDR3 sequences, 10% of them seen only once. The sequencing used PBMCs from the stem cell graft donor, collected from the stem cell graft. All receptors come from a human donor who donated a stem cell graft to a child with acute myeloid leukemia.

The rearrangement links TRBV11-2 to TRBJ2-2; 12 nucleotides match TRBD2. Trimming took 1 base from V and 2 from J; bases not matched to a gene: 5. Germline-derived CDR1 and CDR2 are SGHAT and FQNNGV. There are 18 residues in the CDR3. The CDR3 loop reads CASSLVGLAGPNTGELFF. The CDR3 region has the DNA TGTGCCAGCAGCTTAGTGGGACTAGCGGGCCCTAACACCGGGGAGCTGTTTTTT.

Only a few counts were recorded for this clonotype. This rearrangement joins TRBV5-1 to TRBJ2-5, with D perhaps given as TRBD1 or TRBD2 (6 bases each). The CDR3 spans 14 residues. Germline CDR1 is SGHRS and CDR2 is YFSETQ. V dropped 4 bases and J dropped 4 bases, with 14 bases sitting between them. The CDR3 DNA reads TGCGCCAGCAGCCAGACGGGGGCCCCAGAGACCCAGTACTTC. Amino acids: CASSQTGAPETQYF.

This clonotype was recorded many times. CDR3 sequence reads: CASSYSKVAGGSEQYF. CDR3 bases: TGTGCCAGCAGTTACTCGAAGGTAGCGGGAGGTAGCGAGCAGTACTTC. The chain carries TRBV6-5 and TRBJ2-7, with 10 bases identical to TRBD2. From germline, CDR1 is MNHEY and CDR2 SVGAGI. CDR3 length: 16 amino acids. V gave up 0 bases and J gave up 6 bases; unmatched junction bases: 8.

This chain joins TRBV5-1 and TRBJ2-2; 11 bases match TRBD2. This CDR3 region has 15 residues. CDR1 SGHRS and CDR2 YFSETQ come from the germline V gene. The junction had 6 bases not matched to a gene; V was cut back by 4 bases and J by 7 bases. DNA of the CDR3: TGCGCCAGCAGCCCCACTAGCGGGAGTGTCGGGGAGCTGTTTTTT. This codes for CASSPTSGSVGELFF. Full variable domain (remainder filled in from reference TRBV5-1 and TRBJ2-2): KAGVTQTPRYLIKTRGQQVTLSCSPISGHRSVSWYQQTPGQGLQFLFEYFSETQRNKGNFPGRFSGRQFSNSRSEMNVSTLELGDSALYLCASSPTSGSVGELFFGEGSRLTVL.

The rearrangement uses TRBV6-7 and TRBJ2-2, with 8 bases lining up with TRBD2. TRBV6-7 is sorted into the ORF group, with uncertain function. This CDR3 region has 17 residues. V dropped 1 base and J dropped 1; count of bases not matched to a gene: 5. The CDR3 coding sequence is TGTGCCAGCAGTTACTTGAGCGGGAGTGTGAACACCGGGGAGCTGTTTTTT. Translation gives CASSYLSGSVNTGELFF.

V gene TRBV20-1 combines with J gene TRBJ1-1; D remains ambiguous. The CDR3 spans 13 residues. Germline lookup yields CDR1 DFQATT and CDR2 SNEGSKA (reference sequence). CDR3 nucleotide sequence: TGCACCGGGAAGGGAGTGGAGGGCACTGAAGCTTTCTTT. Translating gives CTGKGVEGTEAFF.

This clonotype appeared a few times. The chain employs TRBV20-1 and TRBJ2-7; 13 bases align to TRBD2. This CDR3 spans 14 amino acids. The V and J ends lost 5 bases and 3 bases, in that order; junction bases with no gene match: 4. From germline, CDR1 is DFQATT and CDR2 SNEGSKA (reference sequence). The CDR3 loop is CSAQWTSGSYEQYF. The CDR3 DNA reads TGCAGTGCTCAATGGACTAGCGGGAGCTACGAGCAGTACTTC.

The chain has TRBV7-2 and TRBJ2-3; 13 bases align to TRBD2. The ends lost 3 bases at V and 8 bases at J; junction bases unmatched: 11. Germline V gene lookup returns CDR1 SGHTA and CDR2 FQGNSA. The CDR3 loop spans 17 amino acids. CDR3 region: CASSFGPGLAGRGTQYF. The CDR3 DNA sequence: TGTGCCAGCAGCTTCGGTCCGGGACTAGCGGGGCGAGGTACGCAGTATTTT.